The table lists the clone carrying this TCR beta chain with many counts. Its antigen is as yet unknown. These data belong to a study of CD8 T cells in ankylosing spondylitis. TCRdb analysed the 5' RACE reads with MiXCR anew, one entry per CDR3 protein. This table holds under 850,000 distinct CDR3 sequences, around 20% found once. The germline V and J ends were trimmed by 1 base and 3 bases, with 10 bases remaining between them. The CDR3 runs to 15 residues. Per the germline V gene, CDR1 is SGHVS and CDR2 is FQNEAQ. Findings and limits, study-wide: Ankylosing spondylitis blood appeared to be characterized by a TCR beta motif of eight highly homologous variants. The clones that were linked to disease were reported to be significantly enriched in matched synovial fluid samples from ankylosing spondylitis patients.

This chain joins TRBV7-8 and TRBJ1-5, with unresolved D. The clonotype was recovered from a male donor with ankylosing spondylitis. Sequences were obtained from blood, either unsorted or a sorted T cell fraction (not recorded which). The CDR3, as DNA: TGTGCCAGCAGCTTAGAAGGCGGGGTCAATCAGCCCCAGCATTTT. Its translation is CASSLEGGVNQPQHF.